This record looks at one TCR beta chain sequence and its context. As yet, its antigen is unknown. The same CDR3 can be traced to other DNA sequences in this sample. Repertoires were generated with immunoSEQ multiplex PCR, while TCRdb's copy carries only in-frame clones and drops some. Of around 300,000 clones listed, roughly 84% were seen once; the top ten hold 15% to 20%. These data originate in a study of shared clonotypes between healthy human individuals. There were only Caucasian adults among the donors, and all lived in Nashville, Tennessee. Regarding the study as a whole: Generation probabilities of non-shared clonotypes were lower (relative to those shared by all four donors). Sampling used blood alone; tissue repertoires probably differ. Researchers found naive subsets generally carried larger estimated richness than memory subsets.

The CDR3 has 11 amino acids. Trimming pared 0 bases from V and 3 bases from J, leaving 3 bases between. CDR1 GTSNPN and CDR2 SVGIG come from the germline V gene (reference sequence). The chain employs TRBV30 and TRBJ2-7; no reliable D call. The sample consisted of memory CD8+ T cells sorted from blood. Described subset: CD45RO+ cells pooled with CCR7-negative TemRA cells. The source is a man younger than 30 in good health. CDR3 amino acids: CAWSVGYEQYF. The CDR3 coding sequence is TGTGCCTGGAGTGTCGGCTACGAGCAGTACTTC.